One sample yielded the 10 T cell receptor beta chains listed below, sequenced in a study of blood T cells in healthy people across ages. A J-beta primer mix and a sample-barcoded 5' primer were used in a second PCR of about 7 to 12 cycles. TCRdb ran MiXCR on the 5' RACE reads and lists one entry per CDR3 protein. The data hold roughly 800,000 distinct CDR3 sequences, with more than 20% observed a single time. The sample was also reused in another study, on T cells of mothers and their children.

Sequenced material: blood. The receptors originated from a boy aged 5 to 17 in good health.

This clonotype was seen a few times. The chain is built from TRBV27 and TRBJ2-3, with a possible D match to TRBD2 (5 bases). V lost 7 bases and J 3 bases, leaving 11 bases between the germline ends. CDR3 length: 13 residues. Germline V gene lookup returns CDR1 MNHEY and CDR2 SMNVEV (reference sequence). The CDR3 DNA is TGTGCCAGCACCACAGCGGTGACAGATACGCAGTATTTT. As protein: CASTTAVTDTQYF.

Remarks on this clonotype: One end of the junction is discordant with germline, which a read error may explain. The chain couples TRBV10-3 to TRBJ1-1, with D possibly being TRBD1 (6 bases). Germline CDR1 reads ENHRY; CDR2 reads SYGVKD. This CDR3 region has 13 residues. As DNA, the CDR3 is TGTGCCATCAGTGAACCCTCGGGGGCTGAAGCATTCTTT. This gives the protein CAISEPSGAEAFF.

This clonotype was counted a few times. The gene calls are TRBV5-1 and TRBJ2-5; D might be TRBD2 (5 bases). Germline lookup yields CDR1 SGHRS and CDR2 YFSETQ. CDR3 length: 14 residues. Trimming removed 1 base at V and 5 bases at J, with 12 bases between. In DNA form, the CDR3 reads TGCGCCAGCAGCTTGCGTTCGAAGCGGGAGACCCAGTACTTC. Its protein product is CASSLRSKRETQYF.

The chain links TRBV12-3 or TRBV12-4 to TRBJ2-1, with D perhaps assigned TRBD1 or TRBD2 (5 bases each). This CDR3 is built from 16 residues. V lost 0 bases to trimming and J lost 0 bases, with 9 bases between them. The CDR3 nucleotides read TGTGCCAGCAGTTTAGCGCGAGGGGTCTCCTACAATGAGCAGTTCTTC. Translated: CASSLARGVSYNEQFF.

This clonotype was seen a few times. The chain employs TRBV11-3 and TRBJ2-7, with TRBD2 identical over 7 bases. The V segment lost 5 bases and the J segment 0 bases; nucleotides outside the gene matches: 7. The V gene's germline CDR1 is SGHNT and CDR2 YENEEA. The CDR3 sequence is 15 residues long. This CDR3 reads CASSPTSASSYEQYF. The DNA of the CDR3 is TGTGCCAGCAGCCCAACTAGCGCCAGCTCCTACGAGCAGTACTTC.

The CDR3 region has the DNA TGTGCCAGCAGTTACAGCGAGGGGGTGGATACGCAGTATTTT. Residues: CASSYSEGVDTQYF. The chain couples TRBV6-5 to TRBJ2-3, with a weak D call TRBD1 (6 bases). Deletions cut 2 bases from V and 6 bases from J, with 12 bases between. The CDR3 contains 14 residues. In germline, CDR1 is MNHEY, CDR2 SVGAGI.

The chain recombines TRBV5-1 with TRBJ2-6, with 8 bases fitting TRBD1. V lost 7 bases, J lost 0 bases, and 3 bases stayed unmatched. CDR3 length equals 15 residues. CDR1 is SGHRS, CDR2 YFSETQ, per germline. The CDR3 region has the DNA TGCGCCAGCGGACAGGGTGCCTCTGGGGCCAACGTCCTGACTTTC. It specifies CASGQGASGANVLTF.

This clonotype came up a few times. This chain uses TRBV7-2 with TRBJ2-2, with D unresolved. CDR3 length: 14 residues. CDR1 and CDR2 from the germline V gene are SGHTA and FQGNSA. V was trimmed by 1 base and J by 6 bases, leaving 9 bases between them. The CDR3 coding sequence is TGTGCCAGCAGCTTAGTGAGGTTCGCCGGGGAGCTGTTTTTT. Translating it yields CASSLVRFAGELFF.

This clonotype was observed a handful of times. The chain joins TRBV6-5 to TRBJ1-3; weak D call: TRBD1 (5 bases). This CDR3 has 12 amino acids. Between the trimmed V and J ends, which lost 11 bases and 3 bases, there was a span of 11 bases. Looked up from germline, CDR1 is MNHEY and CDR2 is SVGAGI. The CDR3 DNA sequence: TGTGCCGTCAGGGCTATTGGAAACACCATATATTTT. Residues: CAVRAIGNTIYF.

The CDR3 spells CASSYGQPKAMAPLHF. CDR3 nucleotide sequence: TGTGCCAGCAGTTACGGACAGCCCAAGGCTATGGCACCCCTCCACTTT. V is TRBV6-5 and J is TRBJ1-6; tentatively, D is TRBD1 (6 bases). Trimming stripped 2 bases from V and 11 bases from J, with 19 bases between. CDR1 and CDR2 (germline): MNHEY, SVGAGI. This CDR3 spans 16 amino acids.